The T cell receptor beta chain described here comes from a study of technical replicates of blood from several donors. CDR1 and CDR2 (germline): MNHEY, SMNVEV (reference sequence). V was pared by 3 bases and J by 0 bases, with 5 bases of the junction left unmatched. The CDR3 runs to 16 residues. The repertoire was sequenced with immunoSEQ multiplex PCR; TCRdb's copy has only in-frame clones and lacks some. The repertoire includes about 100,000 clones, roughly 94% of them detected once, and around 0.3% sits in the top ten. The rearrangement uses TRBV27 and TRBJ2-7; 10 nucleotides align to TRBD2. The sequencing input was T cells isolated from PBMCs. The TCR originated in a human donor in good health. CDR3 sequence: CASSFSSGSFSYEQYF. The CDR3 bases are TGTGCCAGCAGTTTTTCTAGCGGGAGCTTCTCCTACGAGCAGTACTTC.